This TCR beta chain stems from a study of Ad26.COV2.S vaccination and SARS-CoV-2 variants. V was cut by 6 bases and J by 4 bases, with 9 bases left in between. This CDR3 is 13 amino acids long. Germline V gene lookup returns CDR1 SNHLY and CDR2 FYNNEI. Only in-frame clones appear in the TCRdb table, and some are missing; sequencing was by immunoSEQ multiplex PCR. The sample comprises some 350,000 clones, roughly 84% of which are singletons, and 3.3% rests with the top ten. The treatment denotes: over 15 received Ad26.COV2.S at low or high dose, single or two shots; roughly 5 received placebo; per-sample allocation not given. Samples analyzed were those drawn on day 63 after the first vaccine or placebo injection.

The V gene is TRBV2, the J gene TRBJ2-2; D may be TRBD2 (5 bases). The input for sequencing was peripheral blood, taken in a trial of Ad26.COV2.S vaccine versus placebo. This receptor was identified in a person between 18 and 59 years old who received the Ad26.COV2.S COVID-19 vaccine or a placebo. CDR3 bases: TGTGCCAGCAGCGGGATACTCACCGGGGAGCTGTTTTTT. Protein product: CASSGILTGELFF.